The 7 T cell receptor beta chains presented below share a single source sample, sequenced in a study of human T cells and chemical hapten exposure. The time point here: patch test 1, 2 weeks after DPC sensitization. Treatment: therapeutic diphenylcyclopropenone sensitization with weekly scalp DPC. TCRdb called the RACE reads again in MiXCR, with one record for every CDR3 protein. The profile shows 100,000 or so distinct CDR3 sequences, approximately 10% of them singletons. The material sequenced was whole blood, taken in connection with sensitization to the hapten diphenylcyclopropenone (DPC). These TCRs come from a woman aged 40-49 years with alopecia areata. Some clones in this sample may be carry-over from other donors' samples.

This clonotype was detected many times. The chain has TRBV20-1 and TRBJ1-5; 7 nucleotides match TRBD1. Per germline, CDR1 DFQATT and CDR2 SNEGSKA (reference sequence). The trim removed 1 base at V and 11 bases at J, leaving 11 bases unmatched. The CDR3 extends over 14 amino acids. CDR3 residues: CSARGEAGGEAQHF. CDR3 in DNA: TGCAGTGCTAGAGGCGAGGCAGGGGGAGAGGCCCAGCATTTT.

This clonotype was detected only a few times. The J gene is TRBJ1-1, the V gene TRBV28; 12 bases are a match to TRBD1. Germline-derived CDR1 and CDR2 are MDHEN and SYDVKM. After removal of 7 bases from V and 3 bases from J, the junction contained 9 bases not matched to a gene. The CDR3 loop spans 16 amino acids. CDR3 DNA: TGTGCCAGCAATGCGGGGGACAGGGGGCCCTACACTGAAGCTTTCTTT. Amino acids: CASNAGDRGPYTEAFF. Complete variable domain (other parts from reference TRBV28 and TRBJ1-1): DVKVTQSSRYLVKRTGEKVFLECVQDMDHENMFWYRQDPGLGLRLIYFSYDVKMKEKGDIPEGYSVSREKKERFSLILESASTNQTSMYLCASNAGDRGPYTEAFFGQGTRLTVV.

This clonotype was detected a few times. The V call is TRBV7-9, the J call TRBJ1-4; TRBD1 agrees at 7 bases. V dropped 8 bases and J dropped 2; count of bases not matched to a gene: 5. Germline values: CDR1 SEHNR, CDR2 FQNEAQ (reference sequence). The CDR3 contains 14 residues. CDR3 residues: CASRMTGTNEKLFF. The CDR3 bases are TGTGCCAGCCGAATGACAGGGACTAATGAAAAACTGTTTTTT.

This clonotype appeared many times. J is TRBJ2-7 and V is TRBV3-1; TRBD2 matches 10 bases. The CDR3 has 14 amino acids. Germline V gives CDR1 LGHDT, CDR2 YNNKEL (reference sequence). Trimming cost V 4 bases and J 3 bases; bases outside gene matches: 3. The chain's CDR3 is CASSPSGRDYEQYF. In nucleotides, the CDR3 is TGTGCCAGCAGCCCGAGCGGGAGGGACTACGAGCAGTACTTC.

At least ten counts were recorded for this clonotype. J is TRBJ1-2 and V is TRBV30, with unresolved D. Germline V gene data show CDR1 as GTSNPN and CDR2 as SVGIG (reference sequence). The germline V and J ends were trimmed by 8 bases and 8 bases, with 15 bases remaining between them. The CDR3 loop spans 11 amino acids. CDR3 protein: CANGRPLGYTF. CDR3 nucleotides: TGTGCCAATGGGAGGCCCCTAGGCTACACCTTC.

There are many counts of this clonotype. V is TRBV6-4 and J is TRBJ2-7; tentatively, D is TRBD2 (5 bases). This CDR3 has 14 residues. Germline CDR1 and CDR2: MRHNA and SNTAGT. Deletions cut 3 bases from V and 1 base from J, with 10 bases between. Here the CDR3 DNA reads TGTGCCAGCAGTGAGGACTTCGGGTCCTACGAGCAGTACTTC. Residues: CASSEDFGSYEQYF.

In its sample, this clonotype was seen many times. This chain uses TRBV5-4 with TRBJ2-1; D is undetermined. CDR1 and CDR2 (germline): SGHNT, YYREEE (reference sequence). Trimming took off 3 bases at V and 5 bases at J, with 6 bases between the two ends. This CDR3 comprises 12 residues. The CDR3 bases are TGTGCCAGCAGCTCCGGAGACAATGAGCAGTTCTTC. It codes for CASSSGDNEQFF.